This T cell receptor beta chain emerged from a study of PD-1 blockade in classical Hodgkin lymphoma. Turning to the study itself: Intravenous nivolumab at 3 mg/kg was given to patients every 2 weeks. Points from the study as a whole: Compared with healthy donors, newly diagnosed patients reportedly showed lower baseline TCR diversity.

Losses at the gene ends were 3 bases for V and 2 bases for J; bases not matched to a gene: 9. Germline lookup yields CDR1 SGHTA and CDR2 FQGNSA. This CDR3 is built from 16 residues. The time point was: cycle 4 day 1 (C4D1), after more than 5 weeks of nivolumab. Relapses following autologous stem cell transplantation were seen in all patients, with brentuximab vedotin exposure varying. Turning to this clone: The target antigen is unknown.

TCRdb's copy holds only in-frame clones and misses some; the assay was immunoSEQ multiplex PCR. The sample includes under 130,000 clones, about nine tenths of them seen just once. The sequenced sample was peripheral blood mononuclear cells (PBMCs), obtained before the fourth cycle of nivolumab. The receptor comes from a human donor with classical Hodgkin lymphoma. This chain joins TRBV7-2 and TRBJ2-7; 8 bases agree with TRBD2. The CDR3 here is CASSFNGGERTYEQYF. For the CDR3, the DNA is TGTGCCAGCAGCTTCAACGGGGGGGAGAGAACCTACGAGCAGTACTTC.